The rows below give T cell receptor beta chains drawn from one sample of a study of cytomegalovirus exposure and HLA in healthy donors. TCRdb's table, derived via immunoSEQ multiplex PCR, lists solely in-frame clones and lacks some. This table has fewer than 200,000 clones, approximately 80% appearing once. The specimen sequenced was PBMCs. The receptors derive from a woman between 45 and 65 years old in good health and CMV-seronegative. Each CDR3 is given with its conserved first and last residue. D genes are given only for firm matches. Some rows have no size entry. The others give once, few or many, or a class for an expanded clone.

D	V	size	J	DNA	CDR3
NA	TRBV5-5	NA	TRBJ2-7	TGTGCCAGCAGCCTAGGGGGGGGTCAGGCCTACGAGCAGTACTTC	CASSLGGGQAYEQYF
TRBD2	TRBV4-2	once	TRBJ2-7	TGTGCCAGCAGCGAAGGGACTAGCAAGTTTTACGAGCAGTACTTC	CASSEGTSKFYEQYF
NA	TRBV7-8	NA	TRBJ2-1	TGTGCCAGCAGCCAAGAATCGGCCTACAATGAGCAGTTCTTC	CASSQESAYNEQFF
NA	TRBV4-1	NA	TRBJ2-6	TGCGCCAGCAGCCCACTACACTCTGGGGCCAACGTCCTGACTTTC	CASSPLHSGANVLTF
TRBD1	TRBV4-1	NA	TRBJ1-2	TGCGCCAGCAGCCAAGATACAGGGGGAAACTATGGCTACACCTTC	CASSQDTGGNYGYTF
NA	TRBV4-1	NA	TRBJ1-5	TGCGCCAGCAGCCAAAAATACCCAGGCAATCAGCCCCAGCATTTT	CASSQKYPGNQPQHF
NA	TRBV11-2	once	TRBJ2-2	TGTGCCAGCAGCTTCTACAGGGACACCGGGGAGCTGTTTTTT	CASSFYRDTGELFF
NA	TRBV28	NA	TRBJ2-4	TGTGCCAGCAGTAGGACAATAGCCAAAAACATTCAGTACTTC	CASSRTIAKNIQYF
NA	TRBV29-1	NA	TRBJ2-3	TGCAGCGTTGAAGTTCAGGGAAAGGCAGATACGCAGTATTTT	CSVEVQGKADTQYF
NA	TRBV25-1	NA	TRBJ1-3	TGTGCCAGCAGTGAAATGTCAGTCGTCTCTGGAAACACCATATATTTT	CASSEMSVVSGNTIYF
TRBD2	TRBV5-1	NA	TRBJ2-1	TGCGCCAGCAGCTTGGGGTTAGCGGGAGCCTACAATGAGCAGTTCTTC	CASSLGLAGAYNEQFF
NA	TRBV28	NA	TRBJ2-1	TGTGCCAGCAGTTTTTTAGCGCGGTACAATGAGCAGTTCTTC	CASSFLARYNEQFF
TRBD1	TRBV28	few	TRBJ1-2	TGTGCCAGCAGTTTAATAACAGGGGACTATGGCTACACCTTC	CASSLITGDYGYTF
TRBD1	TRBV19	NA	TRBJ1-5	TGTGCCAGTACCCCCCGTGGACAGGCGTTTCAGCCCCAGCATTTT	CASTPRGQAFQPQHF
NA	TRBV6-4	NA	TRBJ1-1	TGTGCCAGCAGTGACGACGTGGGGGCCGAAGCTTTCTTT	CASSDDVGAEAFF
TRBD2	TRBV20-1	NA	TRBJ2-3	TGCGCGGGGGGGCTGGTAGATACGCAGTATTTT	CAGGLVDTQYF
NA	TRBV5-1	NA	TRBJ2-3	TGCGCCAGCAGCGAGGGCCCCCGGCCCACAGATACGCAGTATTTT	CASSEGPRPTDTQYF
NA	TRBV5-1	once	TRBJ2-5	TGCGCCAGCAGCTGGACTGGGGGCCTGAGGGAGTGGTACTTC	CASSWTGGLREWYF
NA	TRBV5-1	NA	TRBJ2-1	TGCGCCAGCAGCTTGGGGCCAGGAGGGTCCAATGAGCAGTTCTTC	CASSLGPGGSNEQFF
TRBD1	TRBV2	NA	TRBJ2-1	TGTGCCAGCAGGACCCTCCGGACAGGGCACAATGAGCAGTTCTTC	CASRTLRTGHNEQFF
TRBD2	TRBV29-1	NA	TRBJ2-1	TGCAGCGCCGCTAGCGGGAGGGCCGGTGAGCAGTTCTTC	CSAASGRAGEQFF
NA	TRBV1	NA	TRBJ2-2	TGCACCAGCAGCCGGGCGCGAGAGAACACCGGGGAGCTGTTTTTT	CTSSRARENTGELFF
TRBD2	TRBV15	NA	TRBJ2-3	TGTGCCACCAGCAGAGATCAGCGGGGACGGCCTCGGGCGGGGACTAGCACAGATACGCAGTATTTT	CATSRDQRGRPRAGTSTDTQYF
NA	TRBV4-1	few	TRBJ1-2	TGCGCCAGCAGCCGGGGAGCTACGGAGAATGGCTACACCTTC	CASSRGATENGYTF
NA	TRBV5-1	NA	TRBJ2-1	TGCGCCAGCAGCTTGGAAGGGACACACAATGAGCAGTTCTTC	CASSLEGTHNEQFF
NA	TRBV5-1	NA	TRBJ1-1	TGCGCCAGCAGTTTAGGACGGGAGAACACTGAAGCTTTCTTT	CASSLGRENTEAFF
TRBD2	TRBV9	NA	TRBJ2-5	TGTGCCAGCAGCGTAGTGGGGGGGGAGACCCAGTACTTC	CASSVVGGETQYF
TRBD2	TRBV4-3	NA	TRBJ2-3	TGCGCCAGCAGCCCGGGACTAGCGTCGCCAGATACGCAGTATTTT	CASSPGLASPDTQYF
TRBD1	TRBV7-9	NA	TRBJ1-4	TGTGCCAGCAGCAGGCCGGGACAGTCAAATGAAAAACTGTTTTTT	CASSRPGQSNEKLFF
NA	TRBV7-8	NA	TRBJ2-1	TGTGCCAGCAGCTCCCGAAGGCGGGACTTGGGGTACAATGAGCAGTTCTTC	CASSSRRRDLGYNEQFF
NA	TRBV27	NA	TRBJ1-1	TGTGCCAGCAGTCGGGATCTTTTGCTTATGAACACTGAAGCTTTCTTT	CASSRDLLLMNTEAFF
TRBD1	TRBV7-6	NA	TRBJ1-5	TGTGCCAGCAGCCAAGACAGGGGTCGGGGACAGCCCCAGCATTTT	CASSQDRGRGQPQHF
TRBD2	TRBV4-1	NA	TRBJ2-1	TGCGCCAGCAGGTCCGGGACTAGCTACAATGAGCAGTTCTTC	CASRSGTSYNEQFF
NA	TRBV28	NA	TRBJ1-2	TGTGCCAGCAGCCTCAAAGGCGAAACAGGTGGGGCAGCTAACTATGGCTACACCTTC	CASSLKGETGGAANYGYTF
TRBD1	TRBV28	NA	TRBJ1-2	TGTGCCAGCAGTTTAAAACCGGGTAAGGGGGCGACCCCTAACTATGGCTACACCTTC	CASSLKPGKGATPNYGYTF
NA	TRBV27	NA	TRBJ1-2	TGTGCCAGCAGTGCAGGGAACTATGGCTACACCTTC	CASSAGNYGYTF
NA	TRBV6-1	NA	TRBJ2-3	TGTGCCAGCAGTGAAGCTGGATCGGGGTGGGATACGCAGTATTTT	CASSEAGSGWDTQYF
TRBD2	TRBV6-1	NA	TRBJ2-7	TGTGCCAGCAGTGAACGACTAGCGGGAGGGATTGGCTACGAGCAGTACTTC	CASSERLAGGIGYEQYF
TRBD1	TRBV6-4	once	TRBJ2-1	TGTGCCAGCCGTCAGGACAGGGGGCATCCCAATGAGCAGTTCTTC	CASRQDRGHPNEQFF
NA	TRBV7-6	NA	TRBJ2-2	TGTGCCAGCAGCTGGGGGCGTCGTCGGACCGGGGAGCTGTTTTTT	CASSWGRRRTGELFF
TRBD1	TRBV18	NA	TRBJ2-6	TGTGCCAGCTCACCTAGACAGGGGTCCATCTCTGGGGCCAACGTCCTGACTTTC	CASSPRQGSISGANVLTF
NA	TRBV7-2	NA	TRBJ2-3	TGTGCCAGCAGCTTACAAGCGGAAGGCACAGATACGCAGTATTTT	CASSLQAEGTDTQYF
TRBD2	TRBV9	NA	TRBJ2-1	TGTGCCAGCAGCGCAGCACTTGGGGCTAGCGGGAAGTATGGACTAGGTGAGCAGTTCTTC	CASSAALGASGKYGLGEQFF
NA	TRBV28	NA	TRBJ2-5	TGTGCCAGCAGTTTGCATTCTTTGGGCCCAAGGATATGTCGCGAGACCCAGTACTTC	CASSLHSLGPRICRETQYF
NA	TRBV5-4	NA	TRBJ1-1	TGTGCCAGCACTTTGTCAGGTAACACTGAAGCTTTCTTT	CASTLSGNTEAFF
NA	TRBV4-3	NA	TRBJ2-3	TGCGCCAGCAGCCAAGATCGGACAGGCACAGATACGCAGTATTTT	CASSQDRTGTDTQYF
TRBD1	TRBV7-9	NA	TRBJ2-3	TGTGCCAGCAGTCAAAACAGGGGCGTCACAGATACGCAGTATTTT	CASSQNRGVTDTQYF
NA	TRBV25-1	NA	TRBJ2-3	TGTGCCAGCAGTGAATATAGCGGCGGGCCTAGCACAGATACGCAGTATTTT	CASSEYSGGPSTDTQYF
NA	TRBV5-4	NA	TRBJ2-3	TGTGCCAGCAGCTTTGGCGGAACTAGCACAGATACGCAGTATTTT	CASSFGGTSTDTQYF
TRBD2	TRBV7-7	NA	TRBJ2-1	TGTGCTAGCAGCTCCCGGACTAGCGGGGGGAGTAGTGAGCAGTTCTTC	CASSSRTSGGSSEQFF
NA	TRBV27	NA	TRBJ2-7	TGTGCCAGCAGTTTATTCTCCTCCTACGAGCAGTACTTC	CASSLFSSYEQYF
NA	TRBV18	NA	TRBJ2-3	TGTGCCAGCTCACTTTCGCTAGCGCCCACAGATACGCAGTATTTT	CASSLSLAPTDTQYF
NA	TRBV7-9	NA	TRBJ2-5	TGTGCCAGCAAGGAGCTATCGTCAGAGACCCAGTACTTC	CASKELSSETQYF
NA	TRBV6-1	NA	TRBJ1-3	TGTGCCAGCGATATTGGGGGGACTGGAAACACCATATATTTT	CASDIGGTGNTIYF
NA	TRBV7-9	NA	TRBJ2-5	TGTGCCAGCAGCTTGAGGGCGGAGACCCAGTACTTC	CASSLRAETQYF